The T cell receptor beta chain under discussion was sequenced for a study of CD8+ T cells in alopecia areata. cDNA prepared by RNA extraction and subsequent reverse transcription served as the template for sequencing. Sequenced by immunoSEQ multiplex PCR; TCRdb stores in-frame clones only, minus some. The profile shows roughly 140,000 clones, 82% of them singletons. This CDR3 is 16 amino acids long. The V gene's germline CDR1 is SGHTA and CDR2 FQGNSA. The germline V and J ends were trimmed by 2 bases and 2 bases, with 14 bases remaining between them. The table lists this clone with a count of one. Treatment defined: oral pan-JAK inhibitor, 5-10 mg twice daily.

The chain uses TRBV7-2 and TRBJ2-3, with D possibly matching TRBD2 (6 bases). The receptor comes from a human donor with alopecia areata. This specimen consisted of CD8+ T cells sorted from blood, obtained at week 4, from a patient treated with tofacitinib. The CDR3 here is CASSLPPGLDTDTQYF. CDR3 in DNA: TGTGCCAGCAGCTTACCCCCGGGACTCGACACAGATACGCAGTATTTT.